This T cell receptor (beta chain) comes out of a study of cytomegalovirus exposure and HLA in healthy donors. Sequencing was performed with immunoSEQ multiplex PCR; in TCRdb, only in-frame clones are kept and a portion is missing. The sample holds 150,000 to 250,000 clones, 84% seen once. In germline, CDR1 is ENHRY, CDR2 SYGVKD. Trimming removed 10 bases at V and 3 bases at J, with 10 bases between. The CDR3 extends over 11 amino acids. The specimen sequenced was PBMCs. The rearrangement joins TRBV10-3 to TRBJ2-7; possibly TRBD2 for D (6 bases). The sequence was obtained from a woman in her twenties or thirties in good health and CMV-seropositive. The CDR3 here is CATGGNYEQYF. CDR3 nucleotide sequence: TGTGCCACCGGCGGGAACTACGAGCAGTACTTC.